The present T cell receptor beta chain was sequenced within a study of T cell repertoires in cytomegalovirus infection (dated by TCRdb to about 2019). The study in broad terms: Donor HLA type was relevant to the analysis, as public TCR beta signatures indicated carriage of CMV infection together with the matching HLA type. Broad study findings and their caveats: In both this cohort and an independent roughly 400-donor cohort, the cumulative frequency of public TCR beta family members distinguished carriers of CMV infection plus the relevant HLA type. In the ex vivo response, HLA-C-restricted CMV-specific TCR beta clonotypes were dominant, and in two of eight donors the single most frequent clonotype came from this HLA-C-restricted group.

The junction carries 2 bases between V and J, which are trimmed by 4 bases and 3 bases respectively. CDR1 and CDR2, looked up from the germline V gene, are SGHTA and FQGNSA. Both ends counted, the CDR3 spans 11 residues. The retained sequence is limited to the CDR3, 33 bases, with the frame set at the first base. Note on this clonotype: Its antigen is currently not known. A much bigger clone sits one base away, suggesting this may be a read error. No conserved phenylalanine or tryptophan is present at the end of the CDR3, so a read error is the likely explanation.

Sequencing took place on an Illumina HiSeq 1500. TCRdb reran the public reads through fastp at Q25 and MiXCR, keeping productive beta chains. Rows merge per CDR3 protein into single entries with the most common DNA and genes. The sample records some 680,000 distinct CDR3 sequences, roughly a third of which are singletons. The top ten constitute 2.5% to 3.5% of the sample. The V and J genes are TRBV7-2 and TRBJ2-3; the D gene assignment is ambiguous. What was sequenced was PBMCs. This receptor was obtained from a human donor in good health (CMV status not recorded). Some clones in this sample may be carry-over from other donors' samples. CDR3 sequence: CASSWTDTQYC. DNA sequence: TGTGCCAGCAGCTGGACAGATACGCAGTATTGT.